These 26 T cell receptor beta chains were sequenced from one sample in a study of long-term antiretroviral therapy in people with HIV. Running of the v3.0 immunoSEQ assay took place at survey level. Sequenced by immunoSEQ multiplex PCR; TCRdb stores in-frame clones only, minus some. The sample has tens of thousands of clones, around 84% seen once. The sequenced sample was unsorted PBMCs, obtained 0.8 years after starting antiretroviral therapy. The receptors were sampled from a woman aged 25 to 39 with HIV.

The gene calls are TRBV9 and TRBJ2-1; the D call may be TRBD1 or TRBD2 (6 bases each). The CDR3 covers 15 residues. Germline CDR1 reads SGDLS; CDR2 reads YYNGEE. With 3 bases removed from V and 4 bases from J, the gap between germline ends came to 14 bases. The CDR3 DNA follows: TGTGCCAGCAGCGGGGGGGCAGGGTTATACAATGAGCAGTTCTTC. This gives the protein CASSGGAGLYNEQFF.

V gene TRBV30 combines with J gene TRBJ1-6; TRBD1 agrees at 11 bases. The germline gives CDR1 GTSNPN, CDR2 SVGIG (reference sequence). The CDR3 length is 15 residues. V trimming: 4 bases; J trimming: 10 bases; junction bases outside the gene matches: 9. This CDR3 reads CAWNIRDRGISPLHF. CDR3 DNA: TGTGCCTGGAATATTCGGGACAGGGGGATATCACCCCTCCACTTT.

The chain employs TRBV19 and TRBJ1-6, with no clear D. The V gene lost 0 bases and the J gene lost 0 bases, with 12 bases spanning the gap. The V gene's germline CDR1 is LNHDA and CDR2 SQIVND (reference sequence). The CDR3 has 18 residues. CDR3 DNA sequence: TGTGCCAGTAGTATAGATTGGTCCGGCAGCTCCTATAATTCACCCCTCCACTTT. Translated: CASSIDWSGSSYNSPLHF.

This chain joins TRBV5-1 and TRBJ2-3; TRBD2 aligns across 9 bases. V shed 4 bases, J shed 0 bases, and the junction held 6 bases outside the gene matches. This CDR3 contains 16 residues. Germline CDR1 and CDR2: SGHRS and YFSETQ. CDR3 coding DNA: TGCGCCAGCAGCCCCCTAGCGGGGCCTAGCACAGATACGCAGTATTTT. It codes for CASSPLAGPSTDTQYF.

This rearrangement joins TRBV5-1 to TRBJ2-1; 8 bases align to TRBD1. Germline CDR1 reads SGHRS; CDR2 reads YFSETQ. V gave up 1 base and J gave up 4 bases; unmatched junction bases: 7. This CDR3 spans 16 amino acids. The CDR3, as DNA: TGCGCCAGCAGCTTGACGGGGACAGGCCGATACAATGAGCAGTTCTTC. Translating it yields CASSLTGTGRYNEQFF.

V is TRBV7-8 and J is TRBJ1-2; D gene ambiguous. The germline V gene encodes CDR1 SGHVS and CDR2 FQNEAQ. The CDR3 runs 12 residues. V shed 2 bases and J shed 7 bases, with 8 bases lying between them. In DNA form, the CDR3 reads TGTGCCAGCAGCTTATTTGTTGGTGGCTACACCTTC. Its translation is CASSLFVGGYTF. Together with reference TRBV7-8 and TRBJ1-2, the CDR3 gives the full variable domain: GAGVSQSPRYKVAKRGQDVALRCDPISGHVSLFWYQQALGQGPEFLTYFQNEAQLDKSGLPSDRFFAERPEGSVSTLKIQRTQQEDSAVYLCASSLFVGGYTFGSGTRLTVV.

V gene TRBV4-1 combines with J gene TRBJ2-7; perhaps TRBD1 as D (5 bases). Germline V gene lookup returns CDR1 MGHRA and CDR2 YSYEKL. The CDR3 is 15 amino acids. V was trimmed by 0 bases and J by 3 bases, leaving 12 bases between them. The CDR3 DNA follows: TGCGCCAGCAGCCAAGATCATCAGGGATACTACGAGCAGTACGTC. Encoded protein: CASSQDHQGYYEQYV.

The rearrangement links TRBV5-1 to TRBJ2-2, with D unclear. The germline gives CDR1 SGHRS, CDR2 YFSETQ. This CDR3 has 13 amino acids. V was pared by 4 bases and J by 5 bases, with 9 bases between. CDR3 amino acids: CASSLLGTGELFF. The CDR3 nucleotides read TGCGCCAGCAGCCTCCTCGGTACCGGGGAGCTGTTTTTT.

The chain has TRBV6-1 and TRBJ1-1; possibly TRBD1 for D (5 bases). The CDR3 totals 15 residues. In germline, CDR1 is MNHNS, CDR2 SASEGT. Between the trimmed V and J ends, which lost 0 bases and 3 bases, there was a span of 11 bases. The CDR3 protein is CASSEAWGLDTEAFF. The DNA for the CDR3 is TGTGCCAGCAGTGAAGCTTGGGGGTTGGACACTGAAGCTTTCTTT.

This clone was picked up one time. This chain uses TRBV5-1 with TRBJ1-2; 7 nucleotides align to TRBD1. CDR3 length: 14 amino acids. The germline CDR1 and CDR2 sequences are SGHRS and YFSETQ. After removal of 0 bases from V and 7 bases from J, the junction contained 6 bases not matched to a gene. CDR3 protein: CASSLEAGGRGYTF. In DNA form, the CDR3 reads TGCGCCAGCAGCTTGGAGGCAGGGGGTCGTGGCTACACCTTC.

This chain connects TRBV18 to TRBJ1-2; D might be TRBD1 (5 bases). The ends were cut back, 6 bases at V and 7 bases at J, with 18 bases in the middle. Germline CDR1 KGHSH, CDR2 LQKENI. CDR3 size: 14 residues. CDR3 in amino acids: CASSPGTAVGGYTF. CDR3 in DNA: TGTGCCAGCTCTCCCGGGACTGCCGTAGGTGGCTACACCTTC.

The rearrangement links TRBV10-3 to TRBJ1-1; 8 bases align to TRBD1. The germline V gene has CDR1 ENHRY and CDR2 SYGVKD. CDR3 size: 13 residues. V lost 6 bases to trimming and J lost 3 bases; unmatched junction nucleotides: 3. The CDR3 protein is CAISPGQDTEAFF. The CDR3 coding sequence is TGTGCCATCAGCCCGGGACAGGACACTGAAGCTTTCTTT.

V gene TRBV6-1 combines with J gene TRBJ2-2; D is undetermined. Trimming removed 7 bases from V and 4 bases from J, with 10 bases in between. Looked up from germline, CDR1 is MNHNS and CDR2 is SASEGT. The CDR3 is 13 amino acids. The CDR3 DNA is TGTGCCAGCATCAGGACGCTCACCGGGGAGCTGTTTTTT. Protein sequence: CASIRTLTGELFF.

The chain combines TRBV21-1 with TRBJ1-5. TRBV21-1 is classified as a pseudogene. The CDR3 loop spans 15 amino acids. The DNA for the CDR3 is TGTGCCAGCAGCAAAGCTCCGGGTCAGGATCAGCCCCAGCATTTT. Translating gives CASSKAPGQDQPQHF.

The CDR3: CSVDRTYRGRRPPNTEAFF. The CDR3 DNA sequence: TGCAGCGTTGACCGGACTTACAGGGGGCGGCGGCCCCCTAACACTGAAGCTTTCTTT. The chain employs TRBV29-1 and TRBJ1-1; 9 bases map to TRBD1. CDR3 length equals 19 residues. After removal of 3 bases from V and 2 bases from J, the junction contained 19 bases not matched to a gene. Germline CDR1 and CDR2: SQVTM and ANQGSEA.

V usage is TRBV5-1 and J usage is TRBJ1-2; D not resolved. CDR3 size: 14 residues. The V and J ends lost 0 bases and 5 bases respectively, with 11 bases between them. Germline V gene lookup returns CDR1 SGHRS and CDR2 YFSETQ. As DNA, the CDR3 is TGCGCCAGCAGCTTGGCAAAGGGTTCTTATGGCTACACCTTC. Translation gives CASSLAKGSYGYTF.

This clone was seen once. The chain joins TRBV7-9 to TRBJ1-4; D gene ambiguous. Looked up from germline, CDR1 is SEHNR and CDR2 is FQNEAQ (reference sequence). CDR3 length: 12 amino acids. V dropped 1 base and J dropped 7 bases, with 4 bases sitting between them. This CDR3 is CASSLVAEKLFF. CDR3 coding DNA: TGTGCCAGCAGCTTAGTGGCTGAAAAACTGTTTTTT.

V gene TRBV28 combines with J gene TRBJ2-6; TRBD2 might be the D (6 bases). Trimming took off 5 bases at V and 1 base at J, with 9 bases between the two ends. Per germline, CDR1 MDHEN and CDR2 SYDVKM. This CDR3 contains 15 residues. In nucleotides, the CDR3 is TGTGCCAGCAGTGGGGCGGGGTCTGGGGCCAACGTCCTGACTTTC. Its protein is CASSGAGSGANVLTF. Supplemented by reference TRBV28 and TRBJ2-6, the full variable domain reads DVKVTQSSRYLVKRTGEKVFLECVQDMDHENMFWYRQDPGLGLRLIYFSYDVKMKEKGDIPEGYSVSREKKERFSLILESASTNQTSMYLCASSGAGSGANVLTFGAGSRLTVL.

This clone was picked up one time. V usage is TRBV9 and J usage is TRBJ1-2; 8 nucleotides line up with TRBD1. The V gene end was trimmed by 0 bases and the J gene end by 0 bases; junction bases not matched to a gene: 7. The CDR3 runs to 17 residues. CDR1 SGDLS and CDR2 YYNGEE come from the germline V gene. CDR3 nucleotide sequence: TGTGCCAGCAGCGTAGGACAGGGGACTTTAGCTAACTATGGCTACACCTTC. This sequence encodes CASSVGQGTLANYGYTF. Based on the CDR3 plus reference TRBV9 and TRBJ1-2, the full variable domain is DSGVTQTPKHLITATGQRVTLRCSPRSGDLSVYWYQQSLDQGLQFLIQYYNGEERAKGNILERFSAQQFPDLHSELNLSSLELGDSALYFCASSVGQGTLANYGYTFGSGTRLTVV.

The V and J genes are TRBV4-2 and TRBJ1-1; tentatively, D is TRBD1 (5 bases). The germline V and J ends were trimmed by 2 bases and 0 bases, with 7 bases remaining between them. The CDR3 extends over 14 amino acids. Germline V gives CDR1 LGHNA, CDR2 YNFKEQ. The CDR3 DNA is TGTGCCAGCAGCCAATCAGGGATGAACACTGAAGCTTTCTTT. Its translation is CASSQSGMNTEAFF.

The rearrangement links TRBV7-2 to TRBJ2-4, with D uncertain. This CDR3 region has 14 residues. Trimming shortened V by 0 bases and J by 8 bases, and 11 bases separated the two germline ends. Germline CDR1 SGHTA, CDR2 FQGNSA. The CDR3 region has the DNA TGTGCCAGCAGCTTAGCCGGCCGCCTCGACATTCAGTACTTC. Translation gives CASSLAGRLDIQYF.

The chain has TRBV6-1 and TRBJ2-7, with 9 bases identical to TRBD1. The CDR3 consists of 13 residues. V lost 2 bases, J lost 12 bases, and 8 bases stayed unmatched. CDR1 and CDR2 from the germline V gene are MNHNS and SASEGT. The CDR3 DNA sequence: TGTGCCAGCAGTGAAAGTGGGACAGGGATACTGTACGTC. This sequence encodes CASSESGTGILYV.

The V and J genes are TRBV14 and TRBJ1-2; D unresolved. This CDR3 is 12 amino acids long. The V gene lost 1 base and the J gene lost 8 bases, with 8 bases spanning the gap. Looked up from germline, CDR1 is SGHDN and CDR2 is FVKESK. CDR3 loop: CASSQVAEGYTF. The CDR3 region has the DNA TGTGCCAGCAGCCAAGTTGCTGAGGGCTACACCTTC.

The V and J genes are TRBV27 and TRBJ1-6; possible D gene TRBD1, 5 bases. Germline CDR1 reads MNHEY; CDR2 reads SMNVEV (reference sequence). The V and J ends lost 2 bases and 7 bases respectively, with 12 bases between them. This CDR3 is 15 amino acids long. As DNA, the CDR3 is TGTGCCAGCAGTTTAACCGGGACGATCAATTCACCCCTCCACTTT. This translates into CASSLTGTINSPLHF.

J is TRBJ1-2 and V is TRBV5-6, with 9 bases identical to TRBD1. The trim removed 0 bases at V and 7 bases at J, leaving 4 bases unmatched. Germline assignment: CDR1 SGHDT and CDR2 YYEEEE. This CDR3 has 14 amino acids. CDR3 protein: CASSLGGTGFGYTF. CDR3 DNA: TGTGCCAGCAGCTTGGGAGGGACAGGGTTTGGCTACACCTTC.

This rearrangement joins TRBV15 to TRBJ1-3; the D is unclear. Germline V lookup: CDR1 LNHNV, CDR2 YYDKDF (reference sequence). The CDR3 totals 13 residues. Trimming took off 4 bases at V and 1 base at J, with 5 bases between the two ends. CDR3 coding DNA: TGTGCCACCAGCATTGAGTCTGGAAACACCATATATTTT. This encodes CATSIESGNTIYF. Full variable domain (outside the CDR3, taken from reference TRBV15 and TRBJ1-3): DAMVIQNPRYQVTQFGKPVTLSCSQTLNHNVMYWYQQKSSQAPKLLFHYYDKDFNNEADTPDNFQSRRPNTSFCFLDIRSPGLGDTAMYLCATSIESGNTIYFGEGSWLTVV.